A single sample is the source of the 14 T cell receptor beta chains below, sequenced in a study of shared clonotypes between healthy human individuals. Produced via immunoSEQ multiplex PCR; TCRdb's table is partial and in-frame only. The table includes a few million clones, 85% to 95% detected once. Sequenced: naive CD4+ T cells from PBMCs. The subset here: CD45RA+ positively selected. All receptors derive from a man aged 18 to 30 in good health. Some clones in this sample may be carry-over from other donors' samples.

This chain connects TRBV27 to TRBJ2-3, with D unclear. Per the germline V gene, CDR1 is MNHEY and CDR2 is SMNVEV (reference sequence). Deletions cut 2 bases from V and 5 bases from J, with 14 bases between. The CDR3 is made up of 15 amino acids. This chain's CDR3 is CASSLNNGRGDTQYF. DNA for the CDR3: TGTGCCAGCAGTTTAAATAACGGAAGAGGAGATACGCAGTATTTT.

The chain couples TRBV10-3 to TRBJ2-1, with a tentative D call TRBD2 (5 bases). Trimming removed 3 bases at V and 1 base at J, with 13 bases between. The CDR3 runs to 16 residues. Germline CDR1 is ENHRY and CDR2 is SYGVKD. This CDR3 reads CAISDRRAVSYNEQFF. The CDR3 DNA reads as TGTGCCATCAGTGACCGGCGGGCGGTATCCTACAATGAGCAGTTCTTC.

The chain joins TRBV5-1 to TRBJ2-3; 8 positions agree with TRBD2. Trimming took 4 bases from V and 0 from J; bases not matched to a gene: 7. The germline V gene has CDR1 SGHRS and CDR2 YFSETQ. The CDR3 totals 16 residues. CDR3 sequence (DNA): TGCGCCAGCAGCACTAGCGGAGACTCTAGCACAGATACGCAGTATTTT. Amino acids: CASSTSGDSSTDTQYF.

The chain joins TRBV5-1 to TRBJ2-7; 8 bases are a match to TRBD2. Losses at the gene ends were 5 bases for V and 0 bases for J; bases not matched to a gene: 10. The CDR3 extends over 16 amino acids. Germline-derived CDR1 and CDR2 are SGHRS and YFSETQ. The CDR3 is CASRGAGLASSYEQYF. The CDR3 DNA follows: TGCGCCAGCAGGGGGGCAGGACTAGCCAGCTCCTACGAGCAGTACTTC.

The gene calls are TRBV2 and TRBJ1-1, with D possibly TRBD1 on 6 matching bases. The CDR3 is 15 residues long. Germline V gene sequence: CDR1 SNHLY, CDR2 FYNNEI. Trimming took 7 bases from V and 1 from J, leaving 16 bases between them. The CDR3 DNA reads TGTGCCAGCAACAGGGAGGGTGGGACGAACACTGAAGCTTTCTTT. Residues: CASNREGGTNTEAFF.

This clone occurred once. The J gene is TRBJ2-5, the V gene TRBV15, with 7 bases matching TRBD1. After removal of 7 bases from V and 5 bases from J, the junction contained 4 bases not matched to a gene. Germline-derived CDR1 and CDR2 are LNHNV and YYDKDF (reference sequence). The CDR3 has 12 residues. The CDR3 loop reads CATNRGGETQYF. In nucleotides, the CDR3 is TGTGCCACCAACAGGGGTGGGGAGACCCAGTACTTC.

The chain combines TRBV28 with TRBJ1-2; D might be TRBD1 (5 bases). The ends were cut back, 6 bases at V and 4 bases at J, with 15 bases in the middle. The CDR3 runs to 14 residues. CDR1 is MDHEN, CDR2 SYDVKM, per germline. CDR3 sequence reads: CASRGGARPYGYTF. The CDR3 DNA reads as TGTGCCAGCAGAGGAGGGGCACGGCCCTATGGCTACACCTTC.

DNA for the CDR3: TGTGCCAGCAGCTTGATAGGATCCCAAGAGACCCAGTACTTC. Amino acid sequence: CASSLIGSQETQYF. This chain links TRBV5-6 with TRBJ2-5, with no clear D. The CDR3 has 14 amino acids. Germline CDR1 is SGHDT and CDR2 is YYEEEE. Between the trimmed V and J ends, which lost 1 base and 1 base, there was a span of 8 bases.

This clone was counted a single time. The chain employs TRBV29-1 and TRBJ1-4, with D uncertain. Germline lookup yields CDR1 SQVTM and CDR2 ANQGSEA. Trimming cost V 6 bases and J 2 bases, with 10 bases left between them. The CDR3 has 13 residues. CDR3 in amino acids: CSVDSGTNEKLFF. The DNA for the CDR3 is TGCAGCGTCGACTCGGGGACTAATGAAAAACTGTTTTTT.

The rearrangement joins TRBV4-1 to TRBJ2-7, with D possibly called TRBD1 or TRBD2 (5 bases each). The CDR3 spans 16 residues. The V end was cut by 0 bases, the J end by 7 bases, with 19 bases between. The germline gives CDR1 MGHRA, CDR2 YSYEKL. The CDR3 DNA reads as TGCGCCAGCAGCCAAGATGGGGGTGGGCCCCGAGGGGAGCAGTACTTC. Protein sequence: CASSQDGGGPRGEQYF.

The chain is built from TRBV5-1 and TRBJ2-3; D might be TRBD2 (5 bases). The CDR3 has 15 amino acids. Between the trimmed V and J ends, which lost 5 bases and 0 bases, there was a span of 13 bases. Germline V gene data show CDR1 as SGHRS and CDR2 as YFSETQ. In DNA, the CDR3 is TGCGCCAGCAGTTTCGGACTCGGAAGCACAGATACGCAGTATTTT. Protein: CASSFGLGSTDTQYF.

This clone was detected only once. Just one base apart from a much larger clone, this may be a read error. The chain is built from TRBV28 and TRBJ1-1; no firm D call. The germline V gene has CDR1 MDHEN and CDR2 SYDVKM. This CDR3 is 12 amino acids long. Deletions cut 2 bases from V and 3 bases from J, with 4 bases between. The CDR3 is CASSLVYTEAFF. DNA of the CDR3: TGTGCCAGCAGTTTAGTGTACACTGAAGCTTTCTTT.

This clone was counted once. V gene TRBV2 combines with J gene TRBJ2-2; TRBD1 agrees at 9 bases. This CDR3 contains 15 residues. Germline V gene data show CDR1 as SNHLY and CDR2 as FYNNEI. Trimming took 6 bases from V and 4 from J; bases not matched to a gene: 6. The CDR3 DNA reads TGTGCCAGCAGGGCGGACAGGGGTAGCACCGGGGAGCTGTTTTTT. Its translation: CASRADRGSTGELFF.

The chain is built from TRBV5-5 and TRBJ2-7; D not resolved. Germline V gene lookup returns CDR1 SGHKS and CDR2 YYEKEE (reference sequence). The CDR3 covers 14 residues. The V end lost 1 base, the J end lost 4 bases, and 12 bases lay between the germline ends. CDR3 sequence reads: CASSLRSTEYEQYF. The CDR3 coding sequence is TGTGCCAGCAGCTTGCGGTCAACCGAATACGAGCAGTACTTC.